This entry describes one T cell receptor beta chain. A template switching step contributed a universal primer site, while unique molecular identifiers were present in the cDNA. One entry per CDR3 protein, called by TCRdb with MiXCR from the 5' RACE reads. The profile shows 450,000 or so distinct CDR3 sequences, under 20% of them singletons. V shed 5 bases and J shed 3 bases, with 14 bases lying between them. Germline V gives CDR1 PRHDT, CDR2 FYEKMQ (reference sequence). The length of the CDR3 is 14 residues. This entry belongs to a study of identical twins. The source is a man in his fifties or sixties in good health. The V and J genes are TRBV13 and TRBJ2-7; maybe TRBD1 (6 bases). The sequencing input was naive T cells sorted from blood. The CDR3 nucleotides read TGTGCCAGCAGCCGCAGGAACAGGGTCTACGAGCAGTACTTC. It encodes CASSRRNRVYEQYF.